The next 23 T cell receptor beta chains were all read from a single sample in a study of blood T cell repertoires in COVID-19. Repertoires were generated with immunoSEQ multiplex PCR, while TCRdb's copy carries only in-frame clones and drops some. Here the sample spans 80,000 to 95,000 clones, around 86% being singletons. The sequencing input was peripheral blood. The receptors were gathered from a man aged 80 or over with acute or convalescent COVID-19.

This clone occurred a few times. V gene TRBV5-1 combines with J gene TRBJ1-6; D is unresolved. The CDR3 runs 14 residues. Germline V gene sequence: CDR1 SGHRS, CDR2 YFSETQ. Trimming left V 0 bases short and J 7 bases short, with 8 bases between. The CDR3 region has the DNA TGCGCCAGCAGCTTGGAAGGGAGAAATTCACCCCTCCACTTT. Protein sequence: CASSLEGRNSPLHF.

The chain uses TRBV18 and TRBJ1-1; D is unresolved. Trimming removed 5 bases at V and 5 bases at J, with 9 bases between. CDR1 is KGHSH and CDR2 is LQKENI in the germline V gene. This CDR3 has 12 residues. CDR3 residues: CASSGGETEAFF. CDR3 coding DNA: TGTGCCAGCTCAGGCGGAGAAACTGAAGCTTTCTTT. Full variable domain (missing parts from reference TRBV18 and TRBJ1-1): NAGVMQNPRHLVRRRGQEARLRCSPMKGHSHVYWYRQLPEEGLKFMVYLQKENIIDESGMPKERFSAEFPKEGPSILRIQQVVRGDSAAYFCASSGGETEAFFGQGTRLTVV.

This clone was observed a handful of times. V and J are TRBV28 and TRBJ2-3, with 16 bases identical to TRBD2. The ends lost 6 bases at V and 4 bases at J; junction bases unmatched: 16. Germline V gene lookup returns CDR1 MDHEN and CDR2 SYDVKM. This CDR3 contains 20 residues. The CDR3 DNA follows: TGTGCCAGCAGCACGGGACTAGCGGGAGGGCCATATGAGTTCTCAGATACGCAGTATTTT. Protein: CASSTGLAGGPYEFSDTQYF.

V is TRBV29-1 and J is TRBJ2-7, with D possibly being TRBD1 (6 bases). This CDR3 comprises 12 residues. Germline lookup yields CDR1 SQVTM and CDR2 ANQGSEA. With 4 bases removed from V and 5 bases from J, the gap between germline ends came to 12 bases. The CDR3 region has the DNA TGCAGCGTTGGTGCAGGGGCTAACGAGCAGTACTTC. This sequence encodes CSVGAGANEQYF.

The chain links TRBV5-1 to TRBJ2-7; D possibly corresponds to TRBD1 (6 bases). Trimming pared 0 bases from V and 3 bases from J, leaving 10 bases between. The CDR3 is 14 amino acids. Germline V lookup: CDR1 SGHRS, CDR2 YFSETQ. The CDR3 protein is CASSLAGDGYEQYF. The DNA for the CDR3 is TGCGCCAGCAGCTTGGCAGGGGACGGCTACGAGCAGTACTTC.

V gene TRBV6-6 combines with J gene TRBJ2-7; 12 bases are shared with TRBD2. Per the germline V gene, CDR1 is MNHNY and CDR2 is SVGAGI (reference sequence). V was pared by 10 bases and J by 1 base, with 5 bases of the junction left unmatched. This CDR3 contains 14 residues. CDR3 protein: CAKLGLAGSYEQYF. The CDR3 nucleotides are TGTGCCAAACTTGGACTAGCGGGATCCTACGAGCAGTACTTC.

The chain carries TRBV5-4 and TRBJ2-2, with D possibly matching TRBD1 (5 bases). The CDR3 is 18 residues long. V was shortened by 0 bases and J by 0 bases, with 15 bases between the two germline ends. The germline CDR1 and CDR2 sequences are SGHNT and YYREEE (reference sequence). CDR3 loop: CASSLDQGSFANTGELFF. CDR3 nucleotide sequence: TGTGCCAGCAGCTTGGACCAGGGATCGTTCGCGAACACCGGGGAGCTGTTTTTT.

This clone was seen only once. V is TRBV5-1 and J is TRBJ2-3; 8 bases are shared with TRBD2. This CDR3 region has 15 residues. J was trimmed by 9 bases and V by 0 bases; bases with no gene match: 9. The germline gives CDR1 SGHRS, CDR2 YFSETQ. The CDR3 DNA reads TGCGCCAGCAGCTTGGGGAGCGGGAGTCGCCGGACGCAGTATTTT. It encodes CASSLGSGSRRTQYF.

V usage is TRBV6-5 and J usage is TRBJ1-1; unclear D gene. V dropped 2 bases and J dropped 2 bases, with 6 bases sitting between them. The length of the CDR3 is 13 residues. From germline, CDR1 is MNHEY and CDR2 SVGAGI. The CDR3 here is CASSYESNTEAFF. Written as DNA, the CDR3 is TGTGCCAGCAGTTACGAGTCAAACACTGAAGCTTTCTTT.

The chain carries TRBV19 and TRBJ2-1; no clear D gene. The ends were cut back, 3 bases at V and 0 bases at J, with 6 bases in the middle. CDR1 and CDR2 from the germline V gene are LNHDA and SQIVND (reference sequence). The CDR3 loop spans 14 amino acids. The CDR3 loop reads CASSIFSSYNEQFF. The CDR3 coding sequence is TGTGCCAGTAGTATTTTTAGCTCCTACAATGAGCAGTTCTTC.

The rearrangement uses TRBV27 and TRBJ2-7; TRBD2 agrees at 7 bases. This CDR3 is built from 14 residues. Unmatched junction bases numbered 8, after V lost 3 bases and J lost 6 bases. Germline values: CDR1 MNHEY, CDR2 SMNVEV (reference sequence). The CDR3 DNA sequence: TGTGCCAGCAGTTTGGGGCGGGAGACTAGCGAGCAGTACTTC. Its protein is CASSLGRETSEQYF.

A remark on this clone: It differs at one base from a far larger clone, so likely a read error. The chain combines TRBV6-5 with TRBJ1-1; D call uncertain. Per germline, CDR1 MNHEY and CDR2 SVGAGI. V was pared by 7 bases and J by 4 bases, with 13 bases between. This CDR3 is built from 13 residues. As DNA, the CDR3 is TGTGCCAGCAATCTACAGTGGGCCACTGAAGCTTTCTTT. It is translated as CASNLQWATEAFF.

The chain carries TRBV7-9 and TRBJ1-6, with 9 bases matching TRBD1. The V gene's germline CDR1 is SEHNR and CDR2 FQNEAQ (reference sequence). CDR3 length: 16 amino acids. With 4 bases clipped from V and 7 bases from J, the junction kept 8 bases outside the gene matches. This CDR3 is CASSSGTGRVNSPLHF. The DNA of the CDR3 is TGTGCCAGCAGCTCAGGGACAGGGCGGGTCAATTCACCCCTCCACTTT.

This rearrangement joins TRBV7-9 to TRBJ2-2; D is ambiguous. Between the trimmed V and J ends, which lost 8 bases and 0 bases, there was a span of 10 bases. CDR1 is SEHNR and CDR2 is FQNEAQ in the germline V gene (reference sequence). The CDR3 contains 14 residues. The CDR3 loop reads CASRGTPNTGELFF. The CDR3 DNA reads as TGTGCCAGCCGCGGTACCCCGAACACCGGGGAGCTGTTTTTT. Together with reference TRBV7-9 and TRBJ2-2, the CDR3 gives the full variable domain: DTGVSQNPRHKITKRGQNVTFRCDPISEHNRLYWYRQTLGQGPEFLTYFQNEAQLEKSRLLSDRFSAERPKGSFSTLEIQRTEQGDSAMYLCASRGTPNTGELFFGEGSRLTVL.

This clone was detected a few times. The chain carries TRBV5-4 and TRBJ1-3; D is ambiguous. Germline values: CDR1 SGHNT, CDR2 YYREEE (reference sequence). The CDR3 runs 15 residues. The V end lost 0 bases, the J end lost 1 base, and 8 bases lay between the germline ends. In nucleotides, the CDR3 is TGTGCCAGCAGCTTGGTGGCAGCGTCTGGAAACACCATATATTTT. Its protein is CASSLVAASGNTIYF.

The genes are TRBV5-5 and TRBJ2-7; D not resolved. The CDR3 sequence is 13 residues long. The V end was cut by 4 bases, the J end by 1 base, with 9 bases between. Germline V CDR1 and CDR2: SGHKS, YYEKEE (reference sequence). The CDR3 reads CASSRVLSYEQYF. In DNA, the CDR3 is TGTGCCAGCAGCCGGGTTCTATCCTACGAGCAGTACTTC.

This chain links TRBV5-5 with TRBJ1-1; TRBD1 aligns across 9 bases. V lost 2 bases, J lost 6 bases, and 2 bases stayed unmatched. Germline CDR1 SGHKS, CDR2 YYEKEE (reference sequence). The CDR3 consists of 13 residues. The CDR3 spells CASSLGTGSEAFF. In DNA, the CDR3 is TGTGCCAGCAGCTTAGGGACAGGGTCTGAAGCTTTCTTT. Full variable domain (missing parts from reference TRBV5-5 and TRBJ1-1): DAGVTQSPTHLIKTRGQQVTLRCSPISGHKSVSWYQQVLGQGPQFIFQYYEKEERGRGNFPDRFSARQFPNYSSELNVNALLLGDSALYLCASSLGTGSEAFFGQGTRLTVV.

V is TRBV7-9 and J is TRBJ2-5; 12 bases are shared with TRBD2. CDR1 is SEHNR, CDR2 FQNEAQ, per germline (reference sequence). V lost 5 bases to trimming and J lost 2 bases; unmatched junction nucleotides: 6. CDR3 length: 16 residues. The CDR3 sequence: CASSKRTSGNQETQYF. The CDR3 region has the DNA TGTGCCAGCAGCAAACGGACTAGCGGGAATCAAGAGACCCAGTACTTC.

The sample holds one count of this clone. The chain combines TRBV27 with TRBJ2-1; TRBD2 might be the D (6 bases). Trimming stripped 8 bases from V and 0 bases from J, with 11 bases between. The V gene's germline CDR1 is MNHEY and CDR2 SMNVEV (reference sequence). There are 14 residues in the CDR3. CDR3 region: CASGRGLSYNEQFF. The CDR3 DNA sequence: TGTGCCAGCGGTAGGGGACTCTCCTACAATGAGCAGTTCTTC.

The J gene is TRBJ1-5, the V gene TRBV27, with TRBD1 as a possible D gene (5 bases). This CDR3 contains 15 residues. V lost 2 bases, J lost 2 bases, and 10 bases lay in between. Germline values: CDR1 MNHEY, CDR2 SMNVEV (reference sequence). The CDR3 is CASSLRGLGNQPQHF. In DNA form, the CDR3 reads TGTGCCAGCAGTTTACGGGGGTTGGGCAATCAGCCCCAGCATTTT.

The V and J genes are TRBV12-3 or TRBV12-4 and TRBJ2-1; D not resolved. V shed 6 bases and J shed 5 bases, with 8 bases lying between them. The CDR3 loop spans 12 amino acids. CDR3 amino acids: CASSRHDNEQFF. CDR3 DNA sequence: TGTGCCAGCAGCAGACACGACAATGAGCAGTTCTTC.

The V and J genes are TRBV14 and TRBJ2-1; 7 positions agree with TRBD2. With V trimmed by 0 bases and J by 0 bases, 2 bases remained unmatched. The CDR3 totals 16 residues. The V gene's germline CDR1 is SGHDN and CDR2 FVKESK. The CDR3 nucleotides are TGTGCCAGCAGCCAAGATGGCGGGAGCTCCTACAATGAGCAGTTCTTC. Its protein product is CASSQDGGSSYNEQFF. Variable domain in full (rest from reference TRBV14 and TRBJ2-1): EAGVTQFPSHSVIEKGQTVTLRCDPISGHDNLYWYRRVMGKEIKFLLHFVKESKQDESGMPNNRFLAERTGGTYSTLKVQPAELEDSGVYFCASSQDGGSSYNEQFFGPGTRLTVL.

The rearrangement uses TRBV18 and TRBJ2-3; 9 positions match TRBD1. The ends lost 4 bases at V and 8 bases at J; junction bases unmatched: 7. Germline CDR1 reads KGHSH; CDR2 reads LQKENI. The CDR3 sequence is 14 residues long. The CDR3: CASSRTGGQSTQYF. In DNA form, the CDR3 reads TGTGCCAGCTCACGTACAGGGGGCCAAAGTACGCAGTATTTT.